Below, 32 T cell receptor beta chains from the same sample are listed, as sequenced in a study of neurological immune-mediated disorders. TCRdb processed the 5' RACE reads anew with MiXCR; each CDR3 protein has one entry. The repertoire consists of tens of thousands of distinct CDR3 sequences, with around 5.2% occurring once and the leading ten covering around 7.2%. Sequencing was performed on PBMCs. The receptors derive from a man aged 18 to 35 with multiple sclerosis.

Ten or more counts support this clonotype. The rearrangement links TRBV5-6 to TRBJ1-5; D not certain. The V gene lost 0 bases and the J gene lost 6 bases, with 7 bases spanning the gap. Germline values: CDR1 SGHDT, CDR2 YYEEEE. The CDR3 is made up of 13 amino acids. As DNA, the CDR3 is TGTGCCAGCAGCTTGGGCAGTCCTCAGCCCCAGCATTTT. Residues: CASSLGSPQPQHF.

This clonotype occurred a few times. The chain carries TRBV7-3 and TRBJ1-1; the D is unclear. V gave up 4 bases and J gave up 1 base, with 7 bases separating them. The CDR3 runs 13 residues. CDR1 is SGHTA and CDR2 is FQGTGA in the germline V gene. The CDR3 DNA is TGTGCCAGCAGCTCGGAAAGGAACACTGAAGCTTTCTTT. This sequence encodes CASSSERNTEAFF.

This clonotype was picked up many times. The CDR3 reads CSASPLVNYEQYF. DNA of the CDR3: TGCAGTGCTAGTCCCCTAGTAAACTACGAGCAGTACTTC. J is TRBJ2-7 and V is TRBV20-1; the D is unclear. The CDR3 extends over 13 amino acids. V shed 3 bases and J shed 3 bases, with 12 bases lying between them. The germline V gene has CDR1 DFQATT and CDR2 SNEGSKA (reference sequence).

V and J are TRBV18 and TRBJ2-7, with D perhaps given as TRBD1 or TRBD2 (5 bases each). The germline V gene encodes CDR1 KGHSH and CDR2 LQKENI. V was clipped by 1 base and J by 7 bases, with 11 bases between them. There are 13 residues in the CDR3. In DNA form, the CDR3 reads TGTGCCAGCTCACCACGGGACGTAGGAGAGCAGTACTTC. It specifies CASSPRDVGEQYF.

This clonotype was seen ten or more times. CDR3 DNA: TGCAGTGCTATAGCAGGTAGTGACTATGGCTACACCTTC. Amino acid sequence: CSAIAGSDYGYTF. The V and J genes are TRBV20-1 and TRBJ1-2, with D uncertain. CDR1 and CDR2 from the germline V gene are DFQATT and SNEGSKA (reference sequence). The CDR3 length is 13 residues. V was cut by 4 bases and J by 3 bases, with 12 bases left in between.

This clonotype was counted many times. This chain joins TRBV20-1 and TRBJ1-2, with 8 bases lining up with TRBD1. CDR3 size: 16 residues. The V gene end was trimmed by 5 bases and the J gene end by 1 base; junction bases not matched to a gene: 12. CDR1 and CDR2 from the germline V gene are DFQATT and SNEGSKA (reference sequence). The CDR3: CSALGQGRGVNYGYTF. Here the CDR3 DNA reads TGCAGTGCTCTAGGACAGGGTAGGGGAGTTAACTATGGCTACACCTTC.

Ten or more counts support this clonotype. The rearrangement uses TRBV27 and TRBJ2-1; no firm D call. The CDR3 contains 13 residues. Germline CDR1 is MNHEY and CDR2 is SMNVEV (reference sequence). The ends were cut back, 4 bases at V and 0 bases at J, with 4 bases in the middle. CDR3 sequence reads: CASSSYSYNEQFF. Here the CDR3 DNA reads TGTGCCAGCAGTTCCTACTCCTACAATGAGCAGTTCTTC.

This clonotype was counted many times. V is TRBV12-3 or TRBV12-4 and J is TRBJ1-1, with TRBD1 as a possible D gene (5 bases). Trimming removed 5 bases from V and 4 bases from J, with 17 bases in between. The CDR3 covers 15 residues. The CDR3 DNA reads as TGTGCCAGCAGTCTTGGGGACTGGGTGGTCACTGAAGCTTTCTTT. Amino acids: CASSLGDWVVTEAFF.

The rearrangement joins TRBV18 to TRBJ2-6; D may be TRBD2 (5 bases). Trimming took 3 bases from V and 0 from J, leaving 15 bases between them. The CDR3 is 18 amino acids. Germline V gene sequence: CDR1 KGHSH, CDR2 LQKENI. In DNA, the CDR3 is TGTGCCAGCTCACCCGGTGTAGGGAGAAGCTCTGGGGCCAACGTCCTGACTTTC. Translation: CASSPGVGRSSGANVLTF.

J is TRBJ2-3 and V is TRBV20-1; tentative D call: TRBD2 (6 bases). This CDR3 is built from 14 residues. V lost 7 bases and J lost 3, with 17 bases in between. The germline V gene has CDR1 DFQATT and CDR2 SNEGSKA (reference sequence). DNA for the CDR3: TGCAGTGTAAAGGAGGGGCAGGGTACAGATACGCAGTATTTT. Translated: CSVKEGQGTDTQYF.

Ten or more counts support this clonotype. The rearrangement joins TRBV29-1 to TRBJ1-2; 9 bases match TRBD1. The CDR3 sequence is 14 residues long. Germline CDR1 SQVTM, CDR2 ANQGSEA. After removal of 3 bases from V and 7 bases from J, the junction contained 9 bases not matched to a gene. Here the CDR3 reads CSVEPNRGLGGYTF. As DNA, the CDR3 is TGCAGCGTTGAGCCAAACAGGGGGCTGGGTGGCTACACCTTC.

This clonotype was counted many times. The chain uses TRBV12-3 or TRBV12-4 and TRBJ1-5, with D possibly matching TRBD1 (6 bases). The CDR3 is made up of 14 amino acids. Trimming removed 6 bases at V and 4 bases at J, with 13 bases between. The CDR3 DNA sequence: TGTGCCAGCAGCATAGGACAGCTAAATCAGCCCCAGCATTTT. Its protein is CASSIGQLNQPQHF.

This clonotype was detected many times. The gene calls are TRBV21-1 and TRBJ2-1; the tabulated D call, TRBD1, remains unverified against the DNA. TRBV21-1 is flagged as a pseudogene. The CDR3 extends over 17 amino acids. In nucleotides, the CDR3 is TGTGCCAGCAGCAAAGGGGGGCGGGAGAGACGCTACAATGAGCAGTTCTTC. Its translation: CASSKGGRERRYNEQFF.

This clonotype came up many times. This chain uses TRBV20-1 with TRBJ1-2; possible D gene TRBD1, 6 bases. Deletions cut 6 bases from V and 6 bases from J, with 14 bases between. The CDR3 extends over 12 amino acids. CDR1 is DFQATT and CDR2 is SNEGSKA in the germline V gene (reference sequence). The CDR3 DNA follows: TGCAGTGCACTTCCTAGGGGGGATGGCTACACCTTC. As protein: CSALPRGDGYTF.

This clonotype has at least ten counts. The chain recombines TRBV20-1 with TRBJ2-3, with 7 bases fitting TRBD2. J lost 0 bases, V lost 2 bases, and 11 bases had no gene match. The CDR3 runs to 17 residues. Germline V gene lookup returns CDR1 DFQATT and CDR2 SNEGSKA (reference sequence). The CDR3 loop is CSARPRLWRGSTDTQYF. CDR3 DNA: TGCAGTGCTAGACCCCGCCTTTGGCGGGGGAGCACAGATACGCAGTATTTT.

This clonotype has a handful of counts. The DNA of the CDR3 is TGCGCCAGCAGCTACCGACAGGGAGCGGGGTACAATGAGCAGTTCTTC. Translated: CASSYRQGAGYNEQFF. The J gene is TRBJ2-1, the V gene TRBV5-1; perhaps D is TRBD1 or TRBD2 (7 bases each). Germline CDR1 is SGHRS and CDR2 is YFSETQ. CDR3 length: 16 residues. Between the trimmed V and J ends, which lost 3 bases and 4 bases, there was a span of 17 bases.

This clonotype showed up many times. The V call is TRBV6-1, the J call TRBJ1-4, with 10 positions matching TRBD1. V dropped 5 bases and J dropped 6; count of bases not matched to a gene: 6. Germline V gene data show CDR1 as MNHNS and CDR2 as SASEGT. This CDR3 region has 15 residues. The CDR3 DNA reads TGTGCCAGCAGTTTGACCGGGACAGGGGATGAAAAACTGTTTTTT. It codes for CASSLTGTGDEKLFF.

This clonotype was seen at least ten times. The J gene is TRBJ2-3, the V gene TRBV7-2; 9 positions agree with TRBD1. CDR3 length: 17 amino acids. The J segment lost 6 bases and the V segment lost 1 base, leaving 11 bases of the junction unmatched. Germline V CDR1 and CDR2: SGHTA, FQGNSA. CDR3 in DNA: TGTGCCAGCAGCTTAGAGGCGTTGGGGACAGGGAGCGATACGCAGTATTTT. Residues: CASSLEALGTGSDTQYF.

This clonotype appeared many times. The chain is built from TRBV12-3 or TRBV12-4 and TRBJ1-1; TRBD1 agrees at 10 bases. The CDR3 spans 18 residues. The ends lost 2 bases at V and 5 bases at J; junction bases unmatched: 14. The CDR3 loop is CASSLIRSRRTGGTEAFF. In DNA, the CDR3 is TGTGCCAGCAGTTTAATCAGGTCGCGGCGGACAGGGGGGACTGAAGCTTTCTTT.

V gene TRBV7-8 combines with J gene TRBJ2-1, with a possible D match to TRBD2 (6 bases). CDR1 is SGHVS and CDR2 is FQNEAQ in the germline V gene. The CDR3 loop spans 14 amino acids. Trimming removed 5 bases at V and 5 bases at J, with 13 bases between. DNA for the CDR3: TGTGCCAGCAGCCCGGCGGGGAGAAACAATGAGCAGTTCTTC. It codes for CASSPAGRNNEQFF.

This chain's CDR3 is CASSPTGSPQHF. CDR3 DNA sequence: TGTGCCAGCAGTCCAACAGGGTCGCCCCAGCATTTT. The V call is TRBV12-3 or TRBV12-4, the J call TRBJ1-5; perhaps TRBD1 as D (6 bases). Between the trimmed V and J ends, which lost 5 bases and 9 bases, there was a span of 11 bases. The length of the CDR3 is 12 residues.

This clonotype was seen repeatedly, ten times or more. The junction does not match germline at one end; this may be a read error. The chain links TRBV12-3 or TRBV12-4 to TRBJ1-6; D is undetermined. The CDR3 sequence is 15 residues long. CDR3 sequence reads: CASRPPGLPWSPLNF. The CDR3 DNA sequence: TGTGCCAGCAGACCACCTGGACTCCCTTGGTCACCCCTCAACTTT.

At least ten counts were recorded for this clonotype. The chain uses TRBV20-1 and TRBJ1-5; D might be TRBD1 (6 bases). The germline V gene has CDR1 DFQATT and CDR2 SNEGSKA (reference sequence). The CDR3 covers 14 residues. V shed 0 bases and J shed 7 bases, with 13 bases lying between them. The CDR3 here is CSARELGAGQPQHF. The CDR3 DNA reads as TGCAGTGCTAGAGAGTTGGGGGCAGGGCAGCCCCAGCATTTT.

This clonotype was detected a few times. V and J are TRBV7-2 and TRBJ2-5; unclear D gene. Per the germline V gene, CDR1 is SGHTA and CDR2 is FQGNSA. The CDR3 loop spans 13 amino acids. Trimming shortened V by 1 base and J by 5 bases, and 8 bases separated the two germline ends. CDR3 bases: TGTGCCAGCAGCTTAGATCCGGAGGAGACCCAGTACTTC. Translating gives CASSLDPEETQYF. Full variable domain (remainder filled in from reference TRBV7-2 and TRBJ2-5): GAGVSQSPSNKVTEKGKDVELRCDPISGHTALYWYRQSLGQGLEFLIYFQGNSAPDKSGLPSDRFSAERTGGSVSTLTIQRTQQEDSAVYLCASSLDPEETQYFGPGTRLLVL.

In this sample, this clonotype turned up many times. The CDR3 sequence: CSARESGGYGYTF. For the CDR3, the DNA is TGCAGTGCTAGAGAGAGTGGGGGCTATGGCTACACCTTC. The chain combines TRBV20-1 with TRBJ1-2, with D possibly TRBD1 on 5 matching bases. Between the trimmed V and J ends, which lost 0 bases and 4 bases, there was a span of 9 bases. The CDR3 is made up of 13 amino acids. Germline V gene sequence: CDR1 DFQATT, CDR2 SNEGSKA (reference sequence).

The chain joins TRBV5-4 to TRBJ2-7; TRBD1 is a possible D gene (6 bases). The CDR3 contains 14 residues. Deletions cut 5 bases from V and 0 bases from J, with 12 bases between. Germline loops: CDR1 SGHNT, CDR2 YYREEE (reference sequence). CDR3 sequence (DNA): TGTGCCAGCAGGCGGCAGGGGCGCTCCTACGAGCAGTACTTC. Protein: CASRRQGRSYEQYF.

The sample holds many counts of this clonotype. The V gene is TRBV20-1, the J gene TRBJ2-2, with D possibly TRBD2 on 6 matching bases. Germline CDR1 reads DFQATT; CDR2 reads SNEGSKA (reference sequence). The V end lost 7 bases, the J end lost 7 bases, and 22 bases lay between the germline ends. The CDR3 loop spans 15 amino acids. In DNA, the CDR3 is TGCAGTGGGATCGATCCCGGGAGAGCGGACGGGGAGCTGTTTTTT. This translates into CSGIDPGRADGELFF.

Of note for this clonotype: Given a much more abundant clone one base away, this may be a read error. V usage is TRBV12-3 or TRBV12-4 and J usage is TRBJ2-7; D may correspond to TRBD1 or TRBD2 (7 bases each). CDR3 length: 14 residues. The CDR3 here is CTSSRQGGAYEQYF. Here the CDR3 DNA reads TGTACCAGCAGTCGACAGGGAGGGGCCTACGAGCAGTACTTC.

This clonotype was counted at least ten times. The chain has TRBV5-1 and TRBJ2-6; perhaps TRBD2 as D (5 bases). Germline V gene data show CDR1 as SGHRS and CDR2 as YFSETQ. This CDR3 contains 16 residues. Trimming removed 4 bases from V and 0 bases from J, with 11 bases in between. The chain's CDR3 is CASSDRAGSGANVLTF. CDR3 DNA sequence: TGCGCCAGCAGCGATCGGGCGGGCTCTGGGGCCAACGTCCTGACTTTC. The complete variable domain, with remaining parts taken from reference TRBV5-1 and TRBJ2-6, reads KAGVTQTPRYLIKTRGQQVTLSCSPISGHRSVSWYQQTPGQGLQFLFEYFSETQRNKGNFPGRFSGRQFSNSRSEMNVSTLELGDSALYLCASSDRAGSGANVLTFGAGSRLTVL.

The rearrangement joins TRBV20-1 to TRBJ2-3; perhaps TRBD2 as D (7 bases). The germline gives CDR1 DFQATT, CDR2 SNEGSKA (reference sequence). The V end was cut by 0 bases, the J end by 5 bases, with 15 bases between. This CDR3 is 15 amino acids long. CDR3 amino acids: CSARDRGGQVDTQYF. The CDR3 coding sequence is TGCAGTGCTAGAGACAGGGGAGGGCAGGTAGATACGCAGTATTTT.

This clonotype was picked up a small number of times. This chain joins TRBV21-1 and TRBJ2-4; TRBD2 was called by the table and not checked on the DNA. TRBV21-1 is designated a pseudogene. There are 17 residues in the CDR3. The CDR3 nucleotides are TGTGCCAGCAGCCGCGTTCAGAGGCCCCTAGCCAAAAAAATTCAGTACTTC. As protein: CASSRVQRPLAKKIQYF.

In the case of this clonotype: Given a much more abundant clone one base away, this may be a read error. The CDR3 loop reads CSAVITEKLFF. The CDR3 region has the DNA TGCAGTGCCGTCATCACAGAAAAACTGTTTTTT. This chain uses TRBV20-1 with TRBJ1-4; D is unclear. V gave up 6 bases and J gave up 8 bases, with 10 bases separating them. This CDR3 contains 11 residues. Per the germline V gene, CDR1 is DFQATT and CDR2 is SNEGSKA (reference sequence).